This T cell receptor beta chain was sequenced for a study of PD-L1 blockade in urothelial cancer. There were between 1 and 8 samples from each patient, taken pretreatment and on-treatment. General study findings and limits: Pretreatment peripheral blood TCR clonality that fell below the median predicted better survival among the patients studied.

Concerning this clone: Its antigen is undetermined.

The method was immunoSEQ multiplex PCR; TCRdb's version includes in-frame clones alone and lacks a portion of them. The sample has about 40,000 clones; around 82% are singletons. Germline CDR1 SQVTM, CDR2 ANQGSEA. This CDR3 contains 14 residues. V lost 6 bases to trimming and J lost 2 bases, with 16 bases between them. The sample here was PBMCs, taken around atezolizumab (anti-PD-L1) treatment. J is TRBJ2-5 and V is TRBV29-1; maybe TRBD2 (5 bases). The source is a man in his sixties with urothelial cancer. The DNA for the CDR3 is TGCAGCGTGATACCGTCCCGGGGTCAAGAGACCCAGTACTTC. Translated, it gives CSVIPSRGQETQYF.